These 14 T cell receptor beta chains came from one sample sequenced in a study of cytomegalovirus exposure and HLA in healthy donors. Vbeta (60) and Jbeta (13) primers were used in the PCR. TCRdb keeps only in-frame clones here, not all; method: immunoSEQ multiplex PCR. In the table there are under 150,000 clones, around four fifths of which are singletons. Sequencing was done on a sample of PBMCs. The origin of the receptors is a woman aged 40-49 years in good health and CMV-seropositive.

The chain recombines TRBV7-2 with TRBJ2-3; 8 bases fit TRBD2. The ends lost 1 base at V and 5 bases at J; junction bases unmatched: 5. The CDR3 covers 15 residues. The germline CDR1 and CDR2 sequences are SGHTA and FQGNSA. CDR3 sequence reads: CASSLGGAGVDTQYF. In DNA, the CDR3 is TGTGCCAGCAGCTTAGGGGGAGCGGGAGTAGATACGCAGTATTTT.

V gene TRBV27 combines with J gene TRBJ1-4; the D gene is possibly TRBD1 (6 bases). Germline loops: CDR1 MNHEY, CDR2 SMNVEV (reference sequence). V was shortened by 3 bases and J by 8 bases, with 7 bases between the two germline ends. The CDR3 consists of 12 residues. The CDR3 sequence is CASSFQGEKLFF. Here the CDR3 DNA reads TGTGCCAGCAGTTTCCAGGGGGAAAAACTGTTTTTT.

This clone was recorded only once. V is TRBV7-3 and J is TRBJ2-7; 9 bases line up with TRBD1. The germline gives CDR1 SGHTA, CDR2 FQGTGA. The CDR3 is 16 amino acids. Trimming at V came to 6 bases and at J to 2 bases, leaving 11 bases not matched to a gene. The CDR3 nucleotides are TGTGCCAGCAGTGCGGGGACAGGGCCCCTTCCCTACGAGCAGTACTTC. This sequence encodes CASSAGTGPLPYEQYF. Full variable domain (outside the CDR3, taken from reference TRBV7-3 and TRBJ2-7): GAGVSQTPSNKVTEKGKYVELRCDPISGHTALYWYRQSLGQGPEFLIYFQGTGAADDSGLPNDRFFAVRPEGSVSTLKIQRTERGDSAVYLCASSAGTGPLPYEQYFGPGTRLTVT.

V is TRBV5-1 and J is TRBJ2-1, with 10 bases that match TRBD2. Germline CDR1 SGHRS, CDR2 YFSETQ. The CDR3 sequence is 15 residues long. V dropped 0 bases and J dropped 3; count of bases not matched to a gene: 0. The CDR3 here is CASSLGLAGYNEQFF. CDR3 nucleotide sequence: TGCGCCAGCAGCTTGGGACTAGCGGGCTACAATGAGCAGTTCTTC.

The CDR3 coding sequence is TGTGCCAGCAGCGGGAGACGCCCAACCCGAAATAAGAGATTACAAGAGACCCAGTACTTC. Its protein product is CASSGRRPTRNKRLQETQYF. The chain recombines TRBV7-8 with TRBJ2-5; tentative D call: TRBD2 (5 bases). The germline V gene encodes CDR1 SGHVS and CDR2 FQNEAQ. The V gene lost 5 bases and the J gene lost 2 bases, with 30 bases spanning the gap. CDR3 length equals 20 residues.

This sequence joins TRBV27 and TRBJ2-7; 8 bases are shared with TRBD2. V dropped 5 bases and J dropped 0; count of bases not matched to a gene: 6. This CDR3 spans 15 amino acids. The germline V gene has CDR1 MNHEY and CDR2 SMNVEV (reference sequence). The CDR3 DNA sequence: TGTGCCAGCAGTCCATTAGCGGGGCTCTCCTACGAGCAGTACTTC. The encoded protein is CASSPLAGLSYEQYF.

This clone has just a few counts. The gene calls are TRBV6-5 and TRBJ2-1; maybe TRBD1 (5 bases). The CDR3 spans 15 residues. CDR1 MNHEY and CDR2 SVGAGI come from the germline V gene. Trimming left V 7 bases short and J 0 bases short, with 13 bases between. The CDR3 region has the DNA TGTGCCAGCAACACCGACAGCAGCTCCTACAATGAGCAGTTCTTC. Protein product: CASNTDSSSYNEQFF.

V and J are TRBV29-1 and TRBJ1-1, with D tentatively TRBD1 (5 bases). The CDR3 covers 13 residues. Trimming left V 3 bases short and J 0 bases short, with 8 bases between. The germline CDR1 and CDR2 sequences are SQVTM and ANQGSEA. CDR3 coding DNA: TGCAGCGTTGATGGGGGGATGAACACTGAAGCTTTCTTT. It encodes CSVDGGMNTEAFF.

The rearrangement uses TRBV7-2 and TRBJ2-7; 7 nucleotides match TRBD1. The junction had 11 bases not matched to a gene; V was cut back by 3 bases and J by 3 bases. The germline V gene encodes CDR1 SGHTA and CDR2 FQGNSA. CDR3 length: 16 residues. CDR3 nucleotide sequence: TGTGCCAGCAGCTTGACTCGGGGACAGAGGGACTACGAGCAGTACTTC. It specifies CASSLTRGQRDYEQYF.

This chain joins TRBV4-2 and TRBJ2-5; 11 positions agree with TRBD1. Germline values: CDR1 LGHNA, CDR2 YNFKEQ. This CDR3 contains 16 residues. Losses at the gene ends were 3 bases for V and 5 bases for J; bases not matched to a gene: 8. CDR3 coding DNA: TGTGCCAGCAGCCAGGGGGACAGGGGGGTAATGGAGACCCAGTACTTC. Amino acids: CASSQGDRGVMETQYF.

Note on this clone: Distinct nucleotide sequences in the sample also encode this CDR3. The genes are TRBV7-6 and TRBJ2-1, with D perhaps TRBD1 (7 bases). Deletions cut 8 bases from V and 9 bases from J, with 17 bases between. The CDR3 is made up of 13 amino acids. Germline values: CDR1 SGHVS, CDR2 FNYEAQ. In nucleotides, the CDR3 is TGTGCCAGCGGCGGGACAGTTGAGGGTGAGCAGTTCTTC. It encodes CASGGTVEGEQFF.

J is TRBJ1-3 and V is TRBV15, with D unclear. Germline CDR1 is LNHNV and CDR2 is YYDKDF (reference sequence). The length of the CDR3 is 14 residues. Trimming removed 3 bases at V and 4 bases at J, with 10 bases between. The CDR3 loop reads CATSSRTPGNTIYF. Here the CDR3 DNA reads TGTGCCACCAGCAGTCGTACTCCAGGAAACACCATATATTTT.

J is TRBJ2-7 and V is TRBV11-2, with TRBD1 matching 8 bases. The V gene's germline CDR1 is SGHAT and CDR2 FQNNGV. CDR3 length equals 15 residues. V lost 4 bases and J lost 2; bases outside the gene matches: 7. CDR3 nucleotide sequence: TGTGCCAGCAGCTCTTACGGGACAGGCGCCTACGAGCAGTACTTC. Translation: CASSSYGTGAYEQYF.

V usage is TRBV6-5 and J usage is TRBJ2-7, with 7 bases lining up with TRBD2. The CDR3 totals 13 residues. Trimming cost V 4 bases and J 7 bases; bases outside gene matches: 7. CDR1 and CDR2 from the germline V gene are MNHEY and SVGAGI. The CDR3 nucleotides read TGTGCCAGCAGTTGGGGCGGGAGCTGGGAGCAGTACTTC. Protein sequence: CASSWGGSWEQYF.